This T cell receptor (beta chain) is from a study of blood T cell repertoires in COVID-19. Across the whole study: Both acute and convalescent COVID-19 samples were obtained from the United States, Italy and Spain. Sample material is recorded as cDNA or gDNA derived from T cells, B-cell-depleted T cells, or PBMCs.

Study processing details: Estimation of nucleated cell counts relied on the amplification of reference gene primers. The protocol was immunoSEQ multiplex PCR, while the TCRdb copy is restricted to in-frame clones and leaves out a portion. V, J and clone size were drawn from that table, and D and trimming were deduced from the DNA. The data contain around 99,000 clones, about nine tenths of them singletons. V lost 0 bases and J 7 bases, leaving 11 bases between the germline ends. CDR1 and CDR2 from the germline V gene are SGDLS and YYNGEE. The CDR3 is 15 amino acids. The chain joins TRBV9 to TRBJ1-6, with D uncertain. The TCR was taken from a woman in her twenties or thirties with acute or convalescent COVID-19. Sequenced sample: peripheral blood. In DNA form, the CDR3 reads TGTGCCAGCAGCGTAGATCACAGACCGAATTCACCCCTCCACTTT. Its translation: CASSVDHRPNSPLHF.